This T cell receptor (beta chain) was retrieved from a study of tumor-infiltrating lymphocytes in primary liver carcinoma. Whole-study results and caveats: Reduced overlap was seen in tumor-adjacent and tumor-blood pairs versus tumor region pairs.

CDR3 size: 18 residues. CDR1 is SGHAT and CDR2 is FQNNGV in the germline V gene. A constant-region primer served to make TCR beta cDNA from approximately 490 ng total RNA. Each TCR beta library was derived from three nested multiplex PCR rounds that employed slightly modified ARM-PCR. The opening two PCR rounds, around 11 cycles each, paired TRBV1-TRBV30 forward primers with a C-beta reverse primer. TCRdb analysed the multiplex PCR reads with MiXCR anew, one entry per CDR3 protein. The repertoire consists of around 88,000 distinct CDR3 sequences, with around 70% occurring once and the leading ten covering about 27%. Starting material for RNA and DNA co-extraction consisted of roughly 17-31 mg of unsorted bulk tissue. As regards this clonotype: The target antigen is unknown. The junction departs from the called germline gene at one end, perhaps through a read error.

The sample taken for sequencing was tumor-adjacent normal liver tissue. This TCR derives from a man aged 35-49 years with primary liver carcinoma and hepatitis B virus infection. The chain employs TRBV11-2 and TRBJ2-3; maybe TRBD2 (6 bases). The CDR3 nucleotides read TGCGCCAGCAGCTTAGAACCCCTTAGCGGCCTCAGCACAGATACGCGGTATTTT. Residues: CASSLEPLSGLSTDTRYF. Based on the CDR3 plus reference TRBV11-2 and TRBJ2-3, the full variable domain is EAGVAQSPRYKIIEKRQSVAFWCNPISGHATLYWYQQILGQGPKLLIQFQNNGVVDDSQLPKDRFSAERLKGVDSTLKIQPAKLEDSAVYLCASSLEPLSGLSTDTRYFGPGTRLTVL.